This T cell receptor beta chain is from a study of cytomegalovirus exposure and HLA in healthy donors. Study context: Of the donors genotyped, approximately 400 in all, about 81% fell in the Caucasian-associated ancestry cluster. Findings of the study overall: For TCR beta chains, V- and J-gene trimming was later linked to a missense DCLRE1C variant. The authors listed approximately 160 TCR beta chains as cytomegalovirus-associated.

The germline V gene has CDR1 SNHLY and CDR2 FYNNEI. Germline trimming cut 5 bases from V and 2 bases from J; bases unmatched to any gene: 5. The CDR3 loop spans 15 amino acids. PCR involved 60 Vbeta and 13 Jbeta primers. Libraries were prepared by immunoSEQ multiplex PCR; TCRdb keeps only in-frame clonotypes and omits some of them. The sample carries 150,000 or so clones, 65% to 80% recorded once. To note about this clone: Its antigen is still unknown.

Sample: PBMCs. J is TRBJ2-7 and V is TRBV2; the match to TRBD2 covers 11 bases. This TCR came from a male donor in good health and CMV-seronegative. The CDR3 DNA is TGTGCCAGCAGTACTAGCGGGGGTAAGGCCTACGAGCAGTACTTC. Protein: CASSTSGGKAYEQYF. Full variable domain (missing parts from reference TRBV2 and TRBJ2-7): EPEVTQTPSHQVTQMGQEVILRCVPISNHLYFYWYRQILGQKVEFLVSFYNNEISEKSEIFDDQFSVERPDGSNFTLKIRSTKLEDSAMYFCASSTSGGKAYEQYFGPGTRLTVT.